Below, one TCR beta chain is given with its context. Trimming cost V 0 bases and J 6 bases, with 14 bases left between them. Germline V gene lookup returns CDR1 PRHDT and CDR2 FYEKMQ (reference sequence). This CDR3 region has 15 residues. This sample was taken from a study of blood T cell repertoires in COVID-19. Study at large: Whether acute or convalescent, the COVID-19 samples came from the United States, Italy and Spain.

Cohort placement rested on clinical history that participants reported themselves. In the authors' workflow: For nucleated cells, counts were estimated from reference gene primer amplification. Assay: immunoSEQ multiplex PCR; the TCRdb copy retains only in-frame clones and omits some. The V and J calls and clone size were taken over from that table, and D and trimming were inferred from the DNA. The sample includes nearly 250,000 clones, about 82% of them seen just once. The TCR was taken from a woman aged 45-65 years with acute COVID-19. Sequencing input: PBMCs or T cells enriched from blood (not recorded which). The V and J genes are TRBV13 and TRBJ1-1; D is perhaps TRBD1 (5 bases). The CDR3 here is CASSLGRQGAAEAFF. The CDR3 region has the DNA TGTGCCAGCAGCTTAGGCCGGCAGGGCGCGGCTGAAGCTTTCTTT.